The present entry profiles one T cell receptor beta chain with its context. Its target antigen remains unknown. No much larger clone is present one base from it, and per-base qualities are unavailable. The data derive from a study of response to subunit inactivated influenza vaccine (dated by TCRdb to the late 2010s). About the investigation overall: Deep quantitative T cell receptor repertoire profiling was used in the study to track responses to a trivalent subunit inactivated influenza vaccine. Study-level results and caveats: According to the authors, only a limited number of new T cells may be recruited by each seasonal influenza vaccination.

Library construction relied on RT-PCR. This sample was sequenced with an Illumina HiSeq 2500. Starting from the raw public reads, TCRdb applied fastp trimming at Q25, assembled clones with MiXCR and retained in-frame beta chains. When rows share a CDR3 protein, they turn into one entry using the most common DNA and genes. The sample records 490,000 or so distinct CDR3 sequences, around 8% of which are singletons. Approximately 13% of the sample rests with the top ten. This material consisted of PBMCs from blood, taken less than 30 months after vaccination. The clonotype was recovered from a man aged 50-75 years who received an inactivated influenza vaccine. Donor details come from another sample of the same person, matched by shared clones.

The CDR3 region has the sequence CASRRLAAYNEQFF. The nucleotides are TGTGCCAGCCGCCGTCTAGCGGCTTACAATGAGCAGTTCTTC. The chain couples TRBV12-3 or TRBV12-4 to TRBJ2-1; 7 junctional bases match TRBD2. Including cysteine and phenylalanine, the CDR3 has 14 amino acids. This entry keeps only the CDR3 DNA: 42 bases, framed from base 1. Germline trimming amounts to 8 bases on V and 4 bases on J, with 8 as the count of junction bases outside the gene matches.